Shown below are 9 T cell receptor beta chains from a single sample sequenced in a study of T cell clonality in common variable immunodeficiency. Some clones are missing from TCRdb's copy, which holds only in-frame ones; the method was immunoSEQ multiplex PCR. The table lists 15,000 to 20,000 clones, with no singletons. Their cognate antigens are unknown. Whole-study results and caveats: Reportedly, TCR beta sequences from common variable immunodeficiency showed fewer deletions and N-nucleotide insertions.

The sample consisted of peripheral blood mononuclear cells. These receptors originate from a human donor with common variable immunodeficiency.

This clone was picked up a small number of times. The read terminates 3 residues ahead of where the CDR3 ends, so the germline J gene completes it. The rearrangement joins TRBV19 to TRBJ2-1; 10 positions agree with TRBD2. CDR3 size: 16 residues. The V gene end was trimmed by 4 bases and the J gene end by 4 bases; junction bases not matched to a gene: 7. Germline CDR1 and CDR2: LNHDA and SQIVND (reference sequence). The CDR3 bases that were read are TGTGCCAGTAGTACGTGGGGGACTAGCGTTTACAATGAG. This translates into CASSTWGTSVYNE. The CDR3 in full is CASSTWGTSVYNEQFF.

This clone showed up many times. The sequenced fragment ends 3 residues before the CDR3 boundary, so the rest is inferred from the germline J gene. The chain has TRBV7-9 and TRBJ2-2; D may be TRBD2 (5 bases). The CDR3 contains 14 residues. Per the germline V gene, CDR1 is SEHNR and CDR2 is FQNEAQ (reference sequence). With 5 bases removed from V and 6 bases from J, the gap between germline ends came to 13 bases. This chain's CDR3 is CASSRDYKAGELFF. The covered CDR3 bases are TGTGCCAGCAGCCGTGACTATAAGGCCGGGGAG.

Worth noting for this clone: The read finishes 3 residues shy of the CDR3 end, and the germline J gene is used to complete it. The chain has TRBV5-1 and TRBJ2-2, with 7 nucleotides matching TRBD2. This CDR3 has 15 residues. The V gene end was trimmed by 4 bases and the J gene end by 3 bases; junction bases not matched to a gene: 6. CDR1 is SGHRS and CDR2 is YFSETQ in the germline V gene. The CDR3 DNA, read in part, is TGCGCCAGCAGCGGATCTAGCGGAGACACCGGGGAG. Its translation is CASSGSSGDTGE. The whole CDR3 is CASSGSSGDTGELFF. Full variable domain (missing parts from reference TRBV5-1 and TRBJ2-2): KAGVTQTPRYLIKTRGQQVTLSCSPISGHRSVSWYQQTPGQGLQFLFEYFSETQRNKGNFPGRFSGRQFSNSRSEMNVSTLELGDSALYLCASSGSSGDTGELFFGEGSRLTVL.

This clone occurred many times. Sequencing ends 3 residues short of the CDR3 end; the germline J gene provides the rest. The genes are TRBV19 and TRBJ1-4; D gene ambiguous. The germline V gene encodes CDR1 LNHDA and CDR2 SQIVND (reference sequence). CDR3 length equals 13 residues. The CDR3 sequence is CASRERRAWELFF. The part of the CDR3 DNA that was read is TGTGCCAGTCGTGAGCGCAGAGCATGGGAA.

This clone was observed at least ten times. The CDR3 extends 3 residues past the end of the read, so its final part is completed from the germline J gene. The chain recombines TRBV5-4 with TRBJ2-7; D is perhaps TRBD1 (6 bases). The germline V gene encodes CDR1 SGHNT and CDR2 YYREEE (reference sequence). This CDR3 is 14 amino acids long. Between the trimmed V and J ends, which lost 2 bases and 3 bases, there was a span of 12 bases. The CDR3 is CASSFLETGYEQYF. Partial CDR3 DNA: TGTGCCAGCAGCTTTCTCGAGACAGGCTACGAG.

This clone has at least ten counts. With the read ending 3 residues before the CDR3 end, the germline J gene is used to fill in that end. The chain has TRBV19 and TRBJ1-2, with 7 positions matching TRBD1. This CDR3 spans 16 amino acids. The trim removed 7 bases at V and 3 bases at J, leaving 14 bases unmatched. The germline V gene encodes CDR1 LNHDA and CDR2 SQIVND (reference sequence). CDR3 loop: CASTRDSLISDYGYTF. The DNA read from the CDR3 is TGTGCCAGTACGCGGGACAGTTTAATATCAGACTATGGC.

This clone was counted between two and nine times. The covered CDR3 bases are TGTGCCAGCAGCTCCCATGAGACC. Translated: CASSSHET. The whole CDR3 sequence is CASSSHETQYF. The V and J genes are TRBV7-9 and TRBJ2-5; D is ambiguous. The read ends 3 residues shy of where the CDR3 ends; the end is completed using the germline J gene. CDR1 and CDR2 from the germline V gene are SEHNR and FQNEAQ (reference sequence). This CDR3 has 11 residues. Between the trimmed V and J ends, which lost 4 bases and 5 bases, there was a span of 5 bases. Full variable domain (rest looked up from reference TRBV7-9 and TRBJ2-5): DTGVSQNPRHKITKRGQNVTFRCDPISEHNRLYWYRQTLGQGPEFLTYFQNEAQLEKSRLLSDRFSAERPKGSFSTLEIQRTEQGDSAMYLCASSSHETQYFGPGTRLLVL.

Many counts were recorded for this clone. The junction and the germline gene differ at one end; a read error may be behind it. The read halts 3 residues ahead of the CDR3 end, with the missing end drawn from the germline J gene. This chain uses TRBV7-7 with TRBJ1-5; no clear D. The length of the CDR3 is 17 residues. Germline V gene sequence: CDR1 SSHAT, CDR2 FNYEAQ (reference sequence). CDR3 residues: CASSEAADPYSNQPQHF. The sequenced CDR3 bases are TGTGCTAGCAGTGAGGCGGCTGATCCTTATAGCAATCAGCCC.

This clone was recorded at least ten times. Read coverage stops 3 residues before the CDR3 terminus; the germline J gene supplies the remainder. This chain connects TRBV6-2 or TRBV6-3 to TRBJ2-5, with TRBD2 matching over 7 bases. V shed 11 bases, J shed 3 bases, and the junction held 12 bases outside the gene matches. This CDR3 comprises 14 residues. The V gene's germline CDR1 is MNHEY and CDR2 SVGEGT. CDR3 residues: CAVKRQLAEETQYF. The part of the CDR3 DNA that was read is TGTGCCGTAAAAAGGCAGCTAGCGGAAGAGACC.